Listed below are T cell receptor beta chains from one sample, sequenced in a study of blood T cell repertoires in COVID-19. TCRdb keeps only in-frame clones here, not all; method: immunoSEQ multiplex PCR. The data show about 220,000 clones, 90% seen once. The specimen was PBMCs or T cells enriched from blood (not recorded which). The receptors stem from a man aged 30 to 39 who had been exposed to COVID-19. Both conserved end residues are part of each CDR3. D genes are given only for firm matches. Where a row states a size, it is once, few, many or the class of an expanded clone; other rows omit it.

V gene	J gene	clone size	D gene	CDR3 DNA	CDR3 protein
TRBV2	TRBJ2-3	-	-	TGTGCCAGCAGTGAAGCGGAGGATACGCAGTATTTT	CASSEAEDTQYF
TRBV5-4	TRBJ2-7	-	TRBD1	TGTGCCAGCAGTCCGGGACAGGGTTTCTCCTACGAGCAGTACTTC	CASSPGQGFSYEQYF
TRBV6-5	TRBJ1-3	-	-	TGTGCCAGCAGGCCGTGGAGGCATCTAAACACCATATATTTT	CASRPWRHLNTIYF
TRBV5-4	TRBJ2-1	-	TRBD2	TGTGCCAGCAGCTTGATGGCTAGCGGGGGGGGAAATGAGCAGTTCTTC	CASSLMASGGGNEQFF
TRBV7-6	TRBJ2-5	-	-	TGTGCCAGCAGCTTAGGGGCTTTGGGAGACCAAGAGACCCAGTACTTC	CASSLGALGDQETQYF
TRBV6-5	TRBJ1-2	-	-	TGTGCCAGCAGACCGATAGGAGTCCAGGGCTACACCTTC	CASRPIGVQGYTF
TRBV12-5	TRBJ2-1	-	-	TGTGCTAGTGGTTCAACCTTTCGGCCAGACAGCTCCTACAATGAGCAGTTCTTC	CASGSTFRPDSSYNEQFF
TRBV5-5	TRBJ1-1	-	-	TGTGCCAGCAGCCGACGACAGACAAACACTGAAGCTTTCTTT	CASSRRQTNTEAFF
TRBV11-2	TRBJ2-1	-	TRBD2	TGTGCCAGCAGCTTAGTTAGCGGGGGGGCTTATCGGAATGAGCAGTTCTTC	CASSLVSGGAYRNEQFF
TRBV12-3/TRBV12-4	TRBJ2-3	-	-	TGTGCCAGCAGTTGGACTTTCACAGATACGCAGTATTTT	CASSWTFTDTQYF
TRBV6-5	TRBJ2-7	-	-	TGTGCCAGCAGTTACCAGGGAATTTTCGACGAGCAGTACTTC	CASSYQGIFDEQYF
TRBV18	TRBJ1-1	-	-	TGTGCCAGCACCCATGGCGAAGCTTTCTTT	CASTHGEAFF
TRBV5-1	TRBJ1-1	-	-	TGCGCCAGCAGCTTGGACCAACCAGACAGGAGGGCTTTCTTT	CASSLDQPDRRAFF
TRBV3-1/TRBV3-2	TRBJ1-2	-	TRBD1	TGTGCCAGCAGCCAACGCACAGGGGCCTATGGCTACACCTTC	CASSQRTGAYGYTF
TRBV18	TRBJ1-4	once	-	TGTGCCAGCTCACCTCAAGACCGTCCGAGGGAAAAACTGTTTTTT	CASSPQDRPREKLFF
TRBV19	TRBJ1-1	-	TRBD1	TGTGCCAGTAGTCCTCATGCCGGGACAGCTTTGAACACTGAAGCTTTCTTT	CASSPHAGTALNTEAFF
TRBV19	TRBJ2-1	-	TRBD2	TGTGCCAGTAGTACGTCACTAGCGGGGGGCTTCAATGAGCAGTTCTTC	CASSTSLAGGFNEQFF
TRBV19	TRBJ2-7	-	-	TGTGCCTCCCGCGAGACAGGAAAAGTCTACGAGCAGTACTTC	CASRETGKVYEQYF
TRBV2	TRBJ2-5	-	-	TGTGCCAGCATCTACCGACGGGACTCGGAGACCCAGTACTTC	CASIYRRDSETQYF
TRBV3-1/TRBV3-2	TRBJ2-5	-	TRBD2	TGTGCCAGCAGCCGGCATGATAGCGGGGGGACCCAAGAGACCCAGTACTTC	CASSRHDSGGTQETQYF
TRBV30	TRBJ1-1	-	-	TGTGCCTGGAGTGTTGTGGGAGTCCGGGCGGTCACTGAAGCTTTCTTT	CAWSVVGVRAVTEAFF
TRBV3-1/TRBV3-2	TRBJ2-3	-	TRBD1	TGTGCCAGCAGCCACACTCTACCAGGGGGTTCCGGCACAGATACGCAGTATTTT	CASSHTLPGGSGTDTQYF
TRBV28	TRBJ2-2	-	-	TGTGCCAGCAGTTTCCCTACCGCGGGGTCCGGGGAGCTGTTTTTT	CASSFPTAGSGELFF
TRBV5-1	TRBJ1-3	-	-	TGCGCCAGCAGCTTGGGAGACTCTGGAAACACCATATATTTT	CASSLGDSGNTIYF
TRBV18	TRBJ2-2	-	-	TGTGCCAGCTCACCGGGCGGACAGAACACCGGGGAGCTGTTTTTT	CASSPGGQNTGELFF
TRBV7-9	TRBJ2-7	-	-	TGTGCCATCGAGGCCCCCCTCTACGAGCAGTACTTC	CAIEAPLYEQYF
TRBV5-1	TRBJ1-6	-	TRBD1	TGCGCCAGCAGCTTACGACAGGGGGTTGGGAATTCACCCCTCCACTTT	CASSLRQGVGNSPLHF
TRBV6-1	TRBJ1-4	-	-	TGTGCCAGCAGTGACCCAGGGTTAACTAATGAAAAACTGTTTTTT	CASSDPGLTNEKLFF
TRBV2	TRBJ2-1	-	-	TGTGCCAGCATGGCGGGGAACTACAATGAGCAGTTCTTC	CASMAGNYNEQFF
TRBV19	TRBJ2-1	-	-	TGTGCCAGTAGTATTCGGGTTTACAATGAGCAGTTCTTC	CASSIRVYNEQFF
TRBV6-2/TRBV6-3	TRBJ1-6	-	-	TGTGCCAGCAGTTTGTCTTATAATTCACCCCTCCACTTT	CASSLSYNSPLHF
TRBV2	TRBJ1-5	-	-	TGTGCCAGCACCGCACAGACCGAAAGAGGCAATCAGCCCCAGCATTTT	CASTAQTERGNQPQHF